A selection of T cell receptor beta chains follows, all from one sample in a study of blood T cells in healthy people across ages. Using its own MiXCR run on the 5' RACE reads, TCRdb lists one record per CDR3 protein. The sample has about 1.4 million distinct CDR3 sequences; approximately 60% are singletons. Sample: blood. Receptor source: a man between 18 and 29 years old in good health. Both conserved end residues are part of each CDR3. The order of the fields is V gene, D gene, clone size, CDR3 length, J gene, CDR3 protein, CDR3 DNA. The D gene is left open where the match is weak. Clone size is shown for a subset of rows, as once, few, many or a class of expanded clone.

TRBV29-1,TRBD1,.,18,TRBJ2-6,CSVDGDRGFDSGANVLTF,TGCAGCGTTGATGGGGACAGGGGTTTTGACTCTGGGGCCAACGTCCTGACTTTC
TRBV20-1,TRBD1,few,17,TRBJ2-7,CSARVLQGADRGYEQYF,TGCAGTGCTAGAGTTTTACAGGGGGCGGATCGAGGTTACGAGCAGTACTTC
TRBV12-3/TRBV12-4,TRBD2,.,12,TRBJ2-1,CATESGRNEQFF,TGTGCCACCGAGTCCGGGAGGAATGAGCAGTTCTTC
TRBV4-3,TRBD2,.,17,TRBJ2-1,CASSPRGSGTSGNEQFF,TGCGCCAGCAGCCCGAGAGGATCCGGGACTAGCGGAAATGAGCAGTTCTTC
TRBV4-1,TRBD2,.,15,TRBJ2-1,CASSQGTSGHNEQFF,TGCGCCAGCAGCCAAGGGACTAGCGGACACAATGAGCAGTTCTTC
TRBV6-1,.,.,13,TRBJ2-3,CASSEAVTDTQYF,TGTGCCAGCAGTGAAGCGGTCACAGATACGCAGTATTTT
TRBV24-1,TRBD1,.,14,TRBJ1-1,CATIGTGEDTEAFF,TGTGCCACCATCGGGACAGGTGAAGACACTGAAGCTTTCTTT
TRBV12-3/TRBV12-4,.,.,16,TRBJ1-1,CASNQNSEEENTEAFF,TGTGCCAGCAACCAAAATTCGGAGGAGGAGAACACTGAAGCTTTCTTT
TRBV4-3,.,once,15,TRBJ2-7,CASSPYRATWGEQYF,TGCGCCAGCAGCCCATACCGGGCCACCTGGGGCGAGCAGTACTTC
TRBV6-4,.,.,16,TRBJ1-2,CASSLVPTLVNYGYTF,TGTGCCAGCAGTCTCGTTCCTACGCTCGTCAACTATGGCTACACCTTC
TRBV27,.,few,15,TRBJ2-2,CASSFGGANTGELFF,TGTGCCAGCAGTTTCGGGGGAGCGAACACCGGGGAGCTGTTTTTT
TRBV28,.,.,14,TRBJ1-6,CASSLSIAGLPLHF,TGTGCCAGCAGTTTGTCTATTGCGGGATTACCCCTCCACTTT
TRBV6-2/TRBV6-3,.,once,12,TRBJ2-5,CASSYPLATQYF,TGTGCCAGCAGTTACCCTCTAGCGACCCAGTACTTC
TRBV4-3,TRBD2,few,16,TRBJ2-7,CASSQDGRLATYEQYF,TGCGCCAGCAGCCAAGACGGGAGGCTAGCGACCTACGAGCAGTACTTC
TRBV6-4,TRBD2,.,15,TRBJ2-7,CASSDRTSRSYEQYF,TGTGCCAGCAGTGACCGGACTAGCCGCTCCTACGAGCAGTACTTC
TRBV10-1,.,.,12,TRBJ2-3,CASSESKYLQYF,TGCGCCAGCAGTGAGTCGAAGTATTTGCAGTATTTT
TRBV24-1,TRBD2,.,13,TRBJ2-1,CATSAWEGPEQFF,TGTGCCACCAGTGCGTGGGAGGGCCCCGAGCAGTTCTTC
TRBV29-1,TRBD1,.,13,TRBJ1-1,CSVDRGINTEAFF,TGCAGCGTTGACAGGGGGATAAACACTGAAGCTTTCTTT
TRBV4-1,.,few,17,TRBJ2-7,CASSQEPPGRGSYEQYF,TGCGCCAGCAGCCAAGAACCCCCCGGTAGGGGCTCCTACGAGCAGTACTTC
TRBV14,.,.,13,TRBJ2-7,CASSHQGSYEQYF,TGTGCCAGCAGCCACCAGGGGTCCTACGAGCAGTACTTC
TRBV2,TRBD1,.,15,TRBJ1-2,CASGDRGRPHYGYTF,TGTGCCAGCGGGGACAGGGGGCGTCCGCACTATGGCTACACCTTC
TRBV5-4,.,.,15,TRBJ2-3,CASSFDSSRTDTQYF,TGTGCCAGCAGCTTCGACTCCTCCCGAACAGATACGCAGTATTTT
TRBV6-1,.,.,15,TRBJ2-7,CASSAQTGIAYEQYF,TGTGCCAGCAGTGCCCAGACAGGAATCGCCTACGAGCAGTACTTC
TRBV20-1,TRBD2,.,11,TRBJ2-1,CSAHSGIEQFF,TGCAGTGCTCATAGCGGGATTGAGCAGTTCTTC
TRBV6-2/TRBV6-3,.,.,14,TRBJ1-2,CASRIEVPLYGYTF,TGTGCCAGCAGAATAGAGGTTCCCCTCTATGGCTACACCTTC